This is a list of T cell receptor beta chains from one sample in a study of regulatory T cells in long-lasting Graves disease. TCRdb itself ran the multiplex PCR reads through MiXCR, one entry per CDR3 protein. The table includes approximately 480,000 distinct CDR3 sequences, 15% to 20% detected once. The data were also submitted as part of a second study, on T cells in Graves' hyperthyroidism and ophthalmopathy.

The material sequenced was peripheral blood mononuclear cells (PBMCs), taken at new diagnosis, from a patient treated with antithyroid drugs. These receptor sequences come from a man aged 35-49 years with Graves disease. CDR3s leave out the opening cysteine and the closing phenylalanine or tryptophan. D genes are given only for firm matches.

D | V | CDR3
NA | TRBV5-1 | ASSLAQSTRGAEQF
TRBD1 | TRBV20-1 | SARDSQGAGETQY
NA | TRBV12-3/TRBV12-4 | ASFSGKGYGYT
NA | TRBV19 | ASREGVTEAF
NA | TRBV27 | ATVSNYPVYEQY
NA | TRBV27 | ASSYNSGANVLT
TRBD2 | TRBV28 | ASSLAGGINTGELF
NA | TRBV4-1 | ASSQDRGYTGELF
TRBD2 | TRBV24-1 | ATSDPTSESTDTQF
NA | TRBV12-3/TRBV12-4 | ASSSFGGLTRTDTQY
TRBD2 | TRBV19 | ASSTGLGYNEQF
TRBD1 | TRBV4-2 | ASSPRDRELDTPY
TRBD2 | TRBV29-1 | SPNGGGSSSEQY
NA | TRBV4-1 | ASSQGRASCGYT
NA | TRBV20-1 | SARGGASSYEQY
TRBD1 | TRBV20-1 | SARDLLTGEGGELF
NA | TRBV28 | ASTHAWGNTEAF